The TCR beta chain under discussion was sequenced for a study of T-cell memory formation after mild COVID-19. As for the study in general: TCR clusters mostly belonged to single donors.

This clonotype showed up just a few times. The antigen is undetermined. MiXCR, applied by TCRdb to the 5' RACE reads, yields one record per CDR3 protein. The sample has about 130,000 distinct CDR3 sequences, about 6% seen once; the top ten hold about 2.2%. V lost 7 bases, J lost 0 bases, and 9 bases lay in between. This CDR3 spans 12 amino acids. The germline V gene encodes CDR1 DFQATT and CDR2 SNEGSKA (reference sequence). Study-wide points: A subset of responding clones appeared in pre-infection memory, suggesting cross-reactive memory joined. The main location of contracting CD4+ clones was CM and EM, and that of contracting CD8+ clones was EMRA.

The specimen sequenced was PBMCs or a T cell subset sorted from them (not recorded which). The gene calls are TRBV20-1 and TRBJ1-2; D not certain. The TCR was taken from an adult woman who had mild COVID-19 (a few samples of this study predate the infection). Cell type and time point are not known. The CDR3 sequence is CSVPLANYGYTF. The CDR3 region has the DNA TGCAGTGTCCCGTTAGCTAACTATGGCTACACCTTC.